The present entry profiles one TCR beta chain with its context. Its antigen is currently unknown. T cells were not sorted, and total RNA was isolated straight from whole blood. This entry is derived from a study of monozygotic twins with inflammatory bowel disease. General study results and limits: Among IBD patients, TCRbeta diversity (inverse Simpson) was lower than in healthy co-twins. Differing immunosuppressive treatments may have added variability to patient repertoires.

Germline V gene data show CDR1 as SGHTA and CDR2 as FQGTGA. The CDR3 runs to 15 residues. Researchers ran eight separate cDNA reactions for each sample. TCRdb reanalyzed the 5' RACE reads, giving one entry per CDR3 protein sequence and no DNA. The sample table includes 350,000 to 400,000 distinct CDR3 sequences. The sequence came from a human donor with ulcerative colitis or Crohn's disease, or a healthy co-twin of an affected twin (not recorded which). The V and J genes are TRBV7-3 and TRBJ2-2; with no DNA, the TCRdb D assignment of TRBD1 cannot be verified. Sequencing was carried out using blood. CDR3 sequence reads: CASSLSVLGASELFF.